This T cell receptor beta chain was documented in a study of neurological immune-mediated disorders. The time point here: longitudinal time-point 1 (baseline). Template-switch 5'RACE cDNA synthesis added a 10-nucleotide unique molecular identifier. TCRdb called the 5' RACE reads again in MiXCR, with one record for every CDR3 protein. Among 55,000 to 80,000 distinct CDR3 sequences listed, roughly an eighth were seen once. The CDR3 spans 15 residues. The germline gives CDR1 MNHNY, CDR2 SVGAGI (reference sequence). With 7 bases removed from V and 7 bases from J, the gap between germline ends came to 19 bases. Points on this clonotype: A much larger clonotype is one base distant, so this may be a read error.

Sequences were obtained from PBMCs. The receptor was isolated from a female donor with HTLV-1-associated myelopathy (HAM/TSP). V gene TRBV6-6 combines with J gene TRBJ2-2; D uncertain. The CDR3 is CASILSDPRNGELFF. CDR3 sequence (DNA): TGTGCCAGCATCTTGTCGGACCCGAGGAACGGGGAGCTGTTTTTT.